This T cell receptor (beta chain) was documented in a study of T cell changes during pregnancy in multiple sclerosis. Profiled with immunoSEQ multiplex PCR; TCRdb holds only in-frame clones, not every one. This table holds 19,000 or so clones, more than 75% found once. The input for sequencing was CD4+ T cells from peripheral blood mononuclear cells, taken in the first trimester of pregnancy. The source of this sequence is a female donor in good health, enrolled as a control in a pregnancy study.

The CDR3 DNA sequence: TGTGCCAGCGCAAGGGACAGGTCGAACACTGAAGCTTTCTTT. Translated: CASARDRSNTEAFF. This sequence joins TRBV18 and TRBJ1-1; 8 bases map to TRBD1. This CDR3 region has 14 residues. Losses at the gene ends were 8 bases for V and 1 base for J; bases not matched to a gene: 6. Germline CDR1 reads KGHSH; CDR2 reads LQKENI.